This T cell receptor (beta chain) is drawn from a study of tumor and adjacent non-tumor tissue in lung cancer. Study at large: Patients comprised 12 adenocarcinoma, a couple of squamous cell carcinoma and 1 small cell lung cancer. On average, productive TCRbeta reads reached some 4.4 million per sample.

This sample's RNA came from whole unsorted tissue. Study-level points and caveats: TCR diversity was significantly greater in tumor than normal lung tissue. Tumor repertoires had a smaller top 100 clone share than normal lung.

Comment on this clonotype: As yet, its antigen is unknown. One junction end disagrees with the germline gene, perhaps due to a read error.

Three rounds of nested PCR, following a modified ARM-PCR protocol, produced the TCRbeta library. TCRdb re-analysed the multiplex PCR reads in MiXCR, keeping a single row per CDR3 protein. The table lists roughly 220,000 distinct CDR3 sequences, 71% of them singletons. CDR3 size: 12 residues. Germline loops: CDR1 WNHNN, CDR2 SYGVQD (reference sequence). Sequenced input: lung tumor tissue. The clonotype originates from a man aged 60-69 years with non-small cell lung cancer. This rearrangement joins TRBV10-1 to TRBJ1-1; perhaps TRBD1 as D (5 bases). The CDR3 sequence: CASSDDSTGAFF. The CDR3 DNA sequence: TGCGCCAGCAGTGATGACAGCACTGGAGCTTTCTTT.